Each of the 8 T cell receptor beta chains below was sequenced from the same sample in a study of Ad26.COV2.S vaccination and SARS-CoV-2 variants. Measured with immunoSEQ multiplex PCR; TCRdb has only the in-frame clones, and not every one. The sample records 97,000 or so clones, over 60% being singletons. Sequencing used peripheral blood, obtained after recovery from COVID-19. These TCRs come from a human donor who had recovered from COVID-19.

Regarding this clone: The same CDR3 also results from other DNA sequences found in this sample. The chain is built from TRBV20-1 and TRBJ2-7, with unresolved D. The V end was cut by 3 bases, the J end by 2 bases, with 5 bases between. This CDR3 is 11 amino acids long. CDR1 is DFQATT, CDR2 SNEGSKA, per germline (reference sequence). CDR3 protein: CSARTTYEQYF. Written as DNA, the CDR3 is TGCAGTGCTAGGACCACCTACGAGCAGTACTTC.

The rearrangement uses TRBV2 and TRBJ1-6, with TRBD1 identical over 9 bases. The CDR3 extends over 16 amino acids. Germline V gene lookup returns CDR1 SNHLY and CDR2 FYNNEI. The V segment lost 0 bases and the J segment 8 bases; nucleotides outside the gene matches: 5. The CDR3 DNA reads as TGTGCCAGCAGTGAAGCGGGACAGGGCCTGGATTCACCCCTCCACTTT. This encodes CASSEAGQGLDSPLHF.

This rearrangement joins TRBV28 to TRBJ1-2; D not certain. The CDR3 consists of 14 residues. Germline lookup yields CDR1 MDHEN and CDR2 SYDVKM. V was shortened by 1 base and J by 1 base, with 7 bases between the two germline ends. CDR3 sequence: CASSLSQVNYGYTF. CDR3 nucleotide sequence: TGTGCCAGCAGTTTATCTCAGGTTAACTATGGCTACACCTTC.

This chain uses TRBV3-1 (or the pseudogene TRBV3-2) with TRBJ2-2, with D possibly being TRBD1 or TRBD2 (5 bases each). The CDR3 loop spans 14 amino acids. Per the germline V gene, CDR1 is LGHDT and CDR2 is YNNKEL (reference sequence). V lost 0 bases and J lost 5, with 7 bases in between. The CDR3 DNA reads as TGTGCCAGCAGCCAAGATGGGGGAACCGGGGAGCTGTTTTTT. Translation: CASSQDGGTGELFF.

The sample holds one count of this clone. The rearrangement links TRBV28 to TRBJ2-7; D gene unclear. This CDR3 spans 11 amino acids. Trimming took off 3 bases at V and 9 bases at J, with 9 bases between the two ends. CDR1 is MDHEN and CDR2 is SYDVKM in the germline V gene. CDR3 loop: CASSFKVGQYF. DNA for the CDR3: TGTGCCAGCAGTTTTAAGGTCGGGCAGTACTTC. Complete variable domain (other parts from reference TRBV28 and TRBJ2-7): DVKVTQSSRYLVKRTGEKVFLECVQDMDHENMFWYRQDPGLGLRLIYFSYDVKMKEKGDIPEGYSVSREKKERFSLILESASTNQTSMYLCASSFKVGQYFGPGTRLTVT.

The chain employs TRBV19 and TRBJ1-2; 9 bases are a match to TRBD1. Germline lookup yields CDR1 LNHDA and CDR2 SQIVND (reference sequence). This CDR3 comprises 14 residues. With V trimmed by 6 bases and J by 1 base, 3 bases remained unmatched. CDR3: CASRQGAGNYGYTF. In DNA form, the CDR3 reads TGTGCCAGTAGACAGGGGGCCGGTAACTATGGCTACACCTTC.

V usage is TRBV6-5 and J usage is TRBJ1-1; 7 bases are shared with TRBD1. The CDR3 runs to 13 residues. In germline, CDR1 is MNHEY, CDR2 SVGAGI. J lost 0 bases, V lost 10 bases, and 5 bases had no gene match. CDR3 sequence: CANRDSMNTEAFF. DNA of the CDR3: TGTGCCAACCGGGACAGTATGAACACTGAAGCTTTCTTT.

The chain couples TRBV19 to TRBJ1-2; D call uncertain. The V gene's germline CDR1 is LNHDA and CDR2 SQIVND (reference sequence). The CDR3 runs to 15 residues. V gave up 3 bases and J gave up 3 bases, with 14 bases separating them. CDR3 in amino acids: CASSIGGTWDYGYTF. CDR3 in DNA: TGTGCCAGTAGTATTGGAGGAACTTGGGACTATGGCTACACCTTC.